These 30 T cell receptor beta chains were sequenced from one sample in a study of blood T cells in healthy people across ages. Then a second PCR, running about 7 to 11 cycles, was carried out with a sample-barcoded 5' primer and a J-beta primer mix. TCRdb analysed the 5' RACE reads with MiXCR anew, one entry per CDR3 protein. The sample yields approximately 900,000 distinct CDR3 sequences, about 44% seen once. The sequencing sample was made of blood. All receptors come from a man younger than 40 in good health.

In DNA form, the CDR3 reads TGTGCCAGCAGTTCCAGCAGTCTAGCCAAAAACATTCAGTACTTC. This codes for CASSSSSLAKNIQYF. This chain links TRBV6-2 or TRBV6-3 with TRBJ2-4; D gene unclear. This CDR3 region has 15 residues. V was trimmed by 4 bases and J by 0 bases, leaving 10 bases between them. CDR1 and CDR2 from the germline V gene are MNHEY and SVGEGT.

The J gene is TRBJ2-5, the V gene TRBV7-9; D gene ambiguous. The CDR3 totals 15 residues. Trimming cost V 0 bases and J 4 bases, with 12 bases left between them. Per the germline V gene, CDR1 is SEHNR and CDR2 is FQNEAQ (reference sequence). CDR3 DNA: TGTGCCAGCAGCTTAGCGGGGAATATAAGAGAGACCCAGTACTTC. Protein sequence: CASSLAGNIRETQYF.

The V call is TRBV20-1, the J call TRBJ2-3; 8 nucleotides match TRBD1. V was clipped by 2 bases and J by 6 bases; unmatched bases: 16. Germline V lookup: CDR1 DFQATT, CDR2 SNEGSKA (reference sequence). This CDR3 is built from 17 residues. CDR3 protein: CSARPQRRTGLSDTQYF. The DNA of the CDR3 is TGCAGTGCTAGACCCCAAAGGAGGACAGGGCTCTCGGATACGCAGTATTTT.

CDR3 amino acids: CASSQDPGPINEKLFF. The CDR3 bases are TGTGCCAGCAGCCAGGACCCCGGCCCGATTAATGAAAAACTGTTTTTT. This chain uses TRBV5-4 with TRBJ1-4, with D unclear. The CDR3 is made up of 16 amino acids. Trimming removed 4 bases from V and 4 bases from J, with 17 bases in between. Germline V gene sequence: CDR1 SGHNT, CDR2 YYREEE (reference sequence).

A remark on this clonotype: Relative to the germline gene, one junction end is altered; a read error may explain this. The chain joins TRBV9 to TRBJ2-3; perhaps TRBD1 as D (5 bases). The CDR3 sequence is 12 residues long. Germline V gene sequence: CDR1 SGDLS, CDR2 YYNGEE. The CDR3 region has the DNA TGTGCCAGCAGCCCTGCCACAGGTACGCAGTATTTT. The encoded protein is CASSPATGTQYF. Looking up the rest from reference TRBV9 and TRBJ2-3 gives the full variable domain: DSGVTQTPKHLITATGQRVTLRCSPRSGDLSVYWYQQSLDQGLQFLIQYYNGEERAKGNILERFSAQQFPDLHSELNLSSLELGDSALYFCASSPATGTQYFGPGTRLTVL.

This clonotype was found many times. The chain has TRBV7-2 and TRBJ2-3; TRBD2 aligns across 8 bases. Trimming took 3 bases from V and 2 from J; bases not matched to a gene: 7. Looked up from germline, CDR1 is SGHTA and CDR2 is FQGNSA. The CDR3 runs to 16 residues. This CDR3 reads CASSFRRGGPTDTQYF. The CDR3 nucleotides read TGTGCCAGCAGCTTTAGACGGGGGGGCCCCACAGATACGCAGTATTTT.

The rearrangement joins TRBV4-2 to TRBJ2-7; maybe TRBD2 (7 bases). The V and J ends lost 1 base and 4 bases respectively, with 23 bases between them. Germline values: CDR1 LGHNA, CDR2 YNFKEQ. The CDR3 is 18 amino acids. The CDR3 DNA follows: TGTGCCAGCAGCCAAGGGCCTTTTGGGGGGGGCGCCGATTACGAGCAGTACTTC. Amino acid sequence: CASSQGPFGGGADYEQYF.

This clonotype has only a few counts. The rearrangement joins TRBV28 to TRBJ2-7; 7 bases agree with TRBD1. CDR3 length: 15 residues. Germline V gene lookup returns CDR1 MDHEN and CDR2 SYDVKM. V was pared by 6 bases and J by 5 bases, with 13 bases of the junction left unmatched. The CDR3 region is CASRIGVLQGNEQYF. In DNA, the CDR3 is TGTGCCAGCAGGATAGGGGTCCTACAGGGGAACGAGCAGTACTTC.

This chain uses TRBV9 with TRBJ2-7, with D unclear. This CDR3 has 13 amino acids. Germline-derived CDR1 and CDR2 are SGDLS and YYNGEE. V shed 5 bases and J shed 1 base, with 10 bases lying between them. CDR3 residues: CASRVGRSYEQYF. The CDR3, as DNA: TGTGCCAGCAGGGTCGGCCGATCCTACGAGCAGTACTTC.

This clonotype was seen only once. This chain joins TRBV7-2 and TRBJ2-3; D may match TRBD1 or TRBD2 (5 bases each). Germline V gene lookup returns CDR1 SGHTA and CDR2 FQGNSA. Trimming removed 3 bases at V and 2 bases at J, with 12 bases between. The CDR3 length is 15 residues. CDR3: CASSFGADYTDTQYF. CDR3 DNA: TGTGCCAGCAGCTTCGGGGCCGACTACACAGATACGCAGTATTTT.

The rearrangement joins TRBV7-2 to TRBJ2-7; possible D gene TRBD1, 6 bases. Germline V gene lookup returns CDR1 SGHTA and CDR2 FQGNSA. CDR3 length: 15 amino acids. V lost 3 bases to trimming and J lost 2 bases, with 14 bases between them. In DNA, the CDR3 is TGTGCCAGCAGCTTGCACAGGGAAACGGCCTACGAGCAGTACTTC. Protein sequence: CASSLHRETAYEQYF. Complete variable domain (other parts from reference TRBV7-2 and TRBJ2-7): GAGVSQSPSNKVTEKGKDVELRCDPISGHTALYWYRQSLGQGLEFLIYFQGNSAPDKSGLPSDRFSAERTGGSVSTLTIQRTQQEDSAVYLCASSLHRETAYEQYFGPGTRLTVT.

The chain employs TRBV3-1 and TRBJ1-3; D is unclear. Between the trimmed V and J ends, which lost 4 bases and 4 bases, there was a span of 17 bases. CDR1 is LGHDT and CDR2 is YNNKEL in the germline V gene (reference sequence). The CDR3 covers 16 residues. This chain's CDR3 is CASSPFSGTRGNTIYF. DNA of the CDR3: TGTGCCAGCAGCCCCTTTAGCGGCACGCGAGGAAACACCATATATTTT.

This clonotype was observed once. The chain carries TRBV20-1 and TRBJ2-1, with 8 bases matching TRBD2. This CDR3 has 16 amino acids. Trimming removed 0 bases from V and 4 bases from J; junction bases left unmatched: 8. CDR1 is DFQATT, CDR2 SNEGSKA, per germline (reference sequence). The CDR3 DNA reads as TGCAGTGCTAGAGATTTCCGGGGGGGTTCGTACAATGAGCAGTTCTTC. Its translation is CSARDFRGGSYNEQFF.

The genes are TRBV6-2 or TRBV6-3 and TRBJ1-2; no clear D gene. Trimming removed 6 bases at V and 0 bases at J, with 5 bases between. CDR1 is MNHEY, CDR2 SVGEGT, per germline. This CDR3 region has 12 residues. In DNA, the CDR3 is TGTGCCAGCAGCCGGGCTAACTATGGCTACACCTTC. It encodes CASSRANYGYTF.

This clonotype was counted ten times or more. The chain carries TRBV5-1 and TRBJ2-3; 11 nucleotides match TRBD2. Trimming cost V 5 bases and J 2 bases; bases outside gene matches: 7. The CDR3 is 16 residues long. Germline V gene lookup returns CDR1 SGHRS and CDR2 YFSETQ. This CDR3 is CASRNLAGGYTDTQYF. CDR3 DNA sequence: TGCGCCAGCAGAAACCTAGCGGGGGGTTACACAGATACGCAGTATTTT. The entire variable domain, with the rest obtained from reference TRBV5-1 and TRBJ2-3, is as follows: KAGVTQTPRYLIKTRGQQVTLSCSPISGHRSVSWYQQTPGQGLQFLFEYFSETQRNKGNFPGRFSGRQFSNSRSEMNVSTLELGDSALYLCASRNLAGGYTDTQYFGPGTRLTVL.

The rearrangement links TRBV7-2 to TRBJ1-1, with D perhaps TRBD1 (6 bases). The CDR3 has 14 residues. CDR1 and CDR2 (germline): SGHTA, FQGNSA. Trimming left V 5 bases short and J 4 bases short, with 14 bases between. CDR3 sequence reads: CASSPTEGVTEAFF. CDR3 DNA sequence: TGTGCCAGCAGCCCCACTGAGGGGGTCACTGAAGCTTTCTTT.

The table lists this clonotype with a count of one. A read error may account for a junction end that differs from germline. This chain connects TRBV7-2 to TRBJ2-1; TRBD1 matches at 10 bases. This CDR3 is 14 amino acids long. The germline CDR1 and CDR2 sequences are SGHTA and FQGNSA. The CDR3 region is CVSSSRDRGYEQFF. DNA of the CDR3: TGTGTCAGCAGCTCCCGGGACAGGGGCTATGAGCAGTTCTTC.

The chain joins TRBV4-1 to TRBJ2-3; 8 positions match TRBD1. The V gene's germline CDR1 is MGHRA and CDR2 YSYEKL. This CDR3 region has 15 residues. The V gene end was trimmed by 3 bases and the J gene end by 7 bases; junction bases not matched to a gene: 9. CDR3 region: CASSHTGGLLYTQYF. CDR3 sequence (DNA): TGCGCCAGCAGCCATACAGGGGGACTTCTATATACGCAGTATTTT.

This chain joins TRBV29-1 and TRBJ2-1; TRBD1 or TRBD2 may be the D gene (6 bases each). The germline gives CDR1 SQVTM, CDR2 ANQGSEA. The CDR3 sequence is 15 residues long. V lost 2 bases and J 9 bases, leaving 20 bases between the germline ends. DNA for the CDR3: TGCAGCGTTGAATCGTTTCGGGGGCTGGGCGGTGAGCAGTTCTTC. This gives the protein CSVESFRGLGGEQFF.

In its sample, this clonotype was seen a few times. The V gene is TRBV25-1, the J gene TRBJ2-3, with D possibly being TRBD2 (6 bases). Per the germline V gene, CDR1 is MGHDK and CDR2 is SYGVNS. CDR3 length: 14 amino acids. V lost 8 bases and J lost 2, with 14 bases in between. The CDR3 spells CASGRLGPTDTQYF. In nucleotides, the CDR3 is TGTGCCAGCGGCCGACTAGGGCCCACAGATACGCAGTATTTT. Drawing the rest from reference TRBV25-1 and TRBJ2-3, the complete variable domain is EADIYQTPRYLVIGTGKKITLECSQTMGHDKMYWYQQDPGMELHLIHYSYGVNSTEKGDLSSESTVSRIRTEHFPLTLESARPSHTSQYLCASGRLGPTDTQYFGPGTRLTVL.

The chain couples TRBV11-2 to TRBJ1-1; D is unresolved. Germline V gene data show CDR1 as SGHAT and CDR2 as FQNNGV. The CDR3 runs to 13 residues. Deletions cut 0 bases from V and 9 bases from J, with 11 bases between. The CDR3 bases are TGTGCCAGCAGCTTAGATGAACCAAACCAAGCTTTCTTT. Translated: CASSLDEPNQAFF.

V usage is TRBV6-2 or TRBV6-3 and J usage is TRBJ1-2; a possible D gene is TRBD1 (5 bases). With 7 bases removed from V and 0 bases from J, the gap between germline ends came to 15 bases. The CDR3 has 15 amino acids. Germline V lookup: CDR1 MNHEY, CDR2 SVGEGT. The CDR3 sequence is CASTTGGSANYGYTF. In nucleotides, the CDR3 is TGTGCCAGCACCACCGGGGGGTCAGCTAACTATGGCTACACCTTC.

In its sample, this clonotype was seen a few times. The CDR3 DNA sequence: TGCGCCAGCGCCCTCTCGCCTTTGTCTAATGAAAAACTGTTTTTT. Translated: CASALSPLSNEKLFF. The gene calls are TRBV4-3 and TRBJ1-4; no firm D call. Germline values: CDR1 LGHNA, CDR2 YSLEER. The CDR3 length is 15 residues. Trimming left V 8 bases short and J 3 bases short, with 16 bases between.

This clonotype was recorded a few times. This chain links TRBV28 with TRBJ2-5; D ambiguous. The CDR3 consists of 14 residues. V gave up 6 bases and J gave up 7 bases, with 18 bases separating them. Per germline, CDR1 MDHEN and CDR2 SYDVKM. CDR3 sequence reads: CASSSVAAKGTQYF. CDR3 sequence (DNA): TGTGCCAGCAGCTCGGTGGCCGCTAAAGGGACCCAGTACTTC. The full variable domain, with the rest looked up from reference TRBV28 and TRBJ2-5, is DVKVTQSSRYLVKRTGEKVFLECVQDMDHENMFWYRQDPGLGLRLIYFSYDVKMKEKGDIPEGYSVSREKKERFSLILESASTNQTSMYLCASSSVAAKGTQYFGPGTRLLVL.

To note about this clonotype: One junction end does not reproduce the germline sequence, and a read error may be involved. This chain connects TRBV7-2 to TRBJ2-7; D is unresolved. The J call may be faulty, since TRBJ2-5 better matches the DNA end. This CDR3 has 12 amino acids. Germline values: CDR1 SGHTA, CDR2 FQGNSA. This CDR3 reads CASSIAAETQYF. The CDR3 region has the DNA TGTGCCAGCAGCATAGCTGCTGAGACCCAGTACTTC.

The CDR3 bases are TGCAGTTCCCTAGCCCCTGCCACTAACCCCAGAACCGGGCAAGGCTATGGCTACACCTTC. Translating gives CSSLAPATNPRTGQGYGYTF. This chain connects TRBV20-1 to TRBJ1-2, with D hard to call. Germline values: CDR1 DFQATT, CDR2 SNEGSKA (reference sequence). The CDR3 is 20 residues long. The V gene lost 8 bases and the J gene lost 4 bases, with 38 bases spanning the gap.

V usage is TRBV10-3 and J usage is TRBJ1-1; TRBD1 matches 9 bases. V was clipped by 1 base and J by 4 bases; unmatched bases: 7. Germline V gene data show CDR1 as ENHRY and CDR2 as SYGVKD. This CDR3 has 16 residues. CDR3 DNA sequence: TGTGCCATCAGTGAGTGGGGGACAGGGTCGACCACTGAAGCTTTCTTT. Translated: CAISEWGTGSTTEAFF.

The chain uses TRBV11-3 and TRBJ1-2, with 7 bases aligning to TRBD1. V trimming: 5 bases; J trimming: 4 bases; junction bases outside the gene matches: 7. The CDR3 contains 14 residues. The germline V gene has CDR1 SGHNT and CDR2 YENEEA. The CDR3: CASSLRQGRYGYTF. CDR3 in DNA: TGTGCCAGCAGCCTCAGACAGGGTCGCTATGGCTACACCTTC.

This clonotype was seen a few times. CDR3 DNA: TGTGCCAGCAGACCCCCAAGCTACAATGAGCAGTTCTTC. It specifies CASRPPSYNEQFF. This chain uses TRBV7-9 with TRBJ2-1; D not certain. Per the germline V gene, CDR1 is SEHNR and CDR2 is FQNEAQ (reference sequence). The CDR3 is made up of 13 amino acids. The V gene lost 6 bases and the J gene lost 3 bases, with 9 bases spanning the gap.

This clonotype was observed a handful of times. The chain recombines TRBV28 with TRBJ1-2, with unresolved D. CDR3 length: 13 residues. Germline lookup yields CDR1 MDHEN and CDR2 SYDVKM. V was pared by 3 bases and J by 7 bases, with 12 bases between. The CDR3 DNA reads TGTGCCAGCAGTTTTCGCAGGCCGAGTGGCTACACCTTC. Protein: CASSFRRPSGYTF.